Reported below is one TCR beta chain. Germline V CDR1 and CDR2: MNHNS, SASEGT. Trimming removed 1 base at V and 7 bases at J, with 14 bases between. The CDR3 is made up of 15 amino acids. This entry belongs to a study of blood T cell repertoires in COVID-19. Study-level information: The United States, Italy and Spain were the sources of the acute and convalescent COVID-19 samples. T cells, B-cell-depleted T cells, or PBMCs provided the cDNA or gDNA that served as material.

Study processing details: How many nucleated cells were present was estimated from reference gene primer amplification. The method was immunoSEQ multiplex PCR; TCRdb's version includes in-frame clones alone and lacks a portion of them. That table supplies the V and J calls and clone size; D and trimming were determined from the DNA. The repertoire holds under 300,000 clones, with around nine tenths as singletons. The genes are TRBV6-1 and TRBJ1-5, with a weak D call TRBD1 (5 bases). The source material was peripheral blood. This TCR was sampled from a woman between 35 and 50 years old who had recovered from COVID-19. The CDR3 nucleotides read TGTGCCAGCAGTGAAGAGCACGCACGGGGGCAGCCCCAGCATTTT. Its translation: CASSEEHARGQPQHF.